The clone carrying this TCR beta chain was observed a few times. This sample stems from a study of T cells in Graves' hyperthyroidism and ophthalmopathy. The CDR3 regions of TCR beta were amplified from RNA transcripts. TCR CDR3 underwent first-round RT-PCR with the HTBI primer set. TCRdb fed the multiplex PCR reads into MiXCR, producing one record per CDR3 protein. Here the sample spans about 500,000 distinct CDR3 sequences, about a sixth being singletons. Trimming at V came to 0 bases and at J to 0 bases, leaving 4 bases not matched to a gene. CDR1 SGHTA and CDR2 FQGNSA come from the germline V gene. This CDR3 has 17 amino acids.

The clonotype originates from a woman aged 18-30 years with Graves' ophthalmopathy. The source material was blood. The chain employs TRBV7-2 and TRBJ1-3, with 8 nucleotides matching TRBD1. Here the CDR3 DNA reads TGTGCCAGCAGCTTAGCCCCCACAGGGGGCTCTGGAAACACCATATATTTT. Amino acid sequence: CASSLAPTGGSGNTIYF.